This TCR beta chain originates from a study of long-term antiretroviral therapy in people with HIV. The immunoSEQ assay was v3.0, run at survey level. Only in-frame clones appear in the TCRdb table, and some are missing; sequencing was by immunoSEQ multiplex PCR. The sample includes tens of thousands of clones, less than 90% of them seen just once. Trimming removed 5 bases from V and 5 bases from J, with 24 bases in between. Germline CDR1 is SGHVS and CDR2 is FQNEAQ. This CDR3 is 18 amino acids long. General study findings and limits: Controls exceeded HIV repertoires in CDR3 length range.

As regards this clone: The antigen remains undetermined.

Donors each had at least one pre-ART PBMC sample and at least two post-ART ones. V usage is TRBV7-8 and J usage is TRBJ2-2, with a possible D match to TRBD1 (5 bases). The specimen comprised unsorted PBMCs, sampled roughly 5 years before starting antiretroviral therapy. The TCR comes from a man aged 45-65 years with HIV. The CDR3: CASSPHRAPRVGTGELFF. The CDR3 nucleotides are TGTGCCAGCAGCCCCCACCGGGCCCCCAGGGTAGGGACCGGGGAGCTGTTTTTT. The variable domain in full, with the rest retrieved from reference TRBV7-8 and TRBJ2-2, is GAGVSQSPRYKVAKRGQDVALRCDPISGHVSLFWYQQALGQGPEFLTYFQNEAQLDKSGLPSDRFFAERPEGSVSTLKIQRTQQEDSAVYLCASSPHRAPRVGTGELFFGEGSRLTVL.